The 11 T cell receptor beta chains listed next were all sequenced from one sample in a study of control samples from healthy donors and cancer patients. Profiled with immunoSEQ multiplex PCR; TCRdb holds only in-frame clones, not every one. This table has about 140,000 clones, about nine tenths appearing once. Material for sequencing was blood. The receptors shown here come from a man aged 25-40 years in good health.

V gene TRBV28 combines with J gene TRBJ2-7; the D gene is possibly TRBD1 (6 bases). V was cut by 4 bases and J by 3 bases, with 19 bases left in between. The CDR3 sequence is 16 residues long. Germline loops: CDR1 MDHEN, CDR2 SYDVKM. CDR3 protein: CASSYLWTQGGYEQYF. The CDR3 DNA follows: TGTGCCAGCAGTTACTTGTGGACACAGGGCGGCTACGAGCAGTACTTC.

This rearrangement joins TRBV9 to TRBJ2-3, with 8 bases identical to TRBD2. V lost 0 bases to trimming and J lost 3 bases; unmatched junction nucleotides: 6. CDR3 length equals 16 residues. CDR1 and CDR2 from the germline V gene are SGDLS and YYNGEE. Written as DNA, the CDR3 is TGTGCCAGCAGCGTAGGAAGCGGGGGCGTGACAGATACGCAGTATTTT. It codes for CASSVGSGGVTDTQYF.

This clone has only a few counts. The rearrangement links TRBV7-2 to TRBJ1-4; 7 bases are shared with TRBD1. The CDR3 runs to 14 residues. V dropped 8 bases and J dropped 4; count of bases not matched to a gene: 7. Per germline, CDR1 SGHTA and CDR2 FQGNSA. CDR3 sequence reads: CASSRDSFNEKLFF. In DNA form, the CDR3 reads TGTGCCAGCTCCAGGGACAGCTTTAATGAAAAACTGTTTTTT.

V gene TRBV14 combines with J gene TRBJ1-2; D not certain. Germline CDR1 is SGHDN and CDR2 is FVKESK. This CDR3 is 13 amino acids long. V lost 8 bases, J lost 4 bases, and 14 bases lay in between. CDR3 nucleotides: TGTGCCAGCGCCACCGGGGTTGGCTATGGCTACACCTTC. It is translated as CASATGVGYGYTF.

The CDR3 protein is CASSQGLAGGTSNTGELFF. Written as DNA, the CDR3 is TGTGCCAGCAGCCAAGGGCTAGCGGGAGGAACTTCGAACACCGGGGAGCTGTTTTTT. The J gene is TRBJ2-2, the V gene TRBV3-1 (or the pseudogene TRBV3-2), with 11 bases that match TRBD2. After removal of 1 base from V and 0 bases from J, the junction contained 7 bases not matched to a gene. Germline V gene sequence: CDR1 LGHDT, CDR2 YNNKEL (reference sequence). The CDR3 has 19 residues.

This chain uses TRBV7-2 with TRBJ2-5; TRBD1 might be the D (6 bases). This CDR3 has 13 residues. Per germline, CDR1 SGHTA and CDR2 FQGNSA. V was cut by 3 bases and J by 5 bases, with 10 bases left in between. CDR3 sequence (DNA): TGTGCCAGCAGCTTTGGGGGCCGGGAGACCCAGTACTTC. Residues: CASSFGGRETQYF. Complete variable domain (other parts from reference TRBV7-2 and TRBJ2-5): GAGVSQSPSNKVTEKGKDVELRCDPISGHTALYWYRQSLGQGLEFLIYFQGNSAPDKSGLPSDRFSAERTGGSVSTLTIQRTQQEDSAVYLCASSFGGRETQYFGPGTRLLVL.

J is TRBJ1-1 and V is TRBV18, with a weak D call TRBD1 (5 bases). Between the trimmed V and J ends, which lost 0 bases and 4 bases, there was a span of 9 bases. CDR3 size: 14 residues. Germline V gene data show CDR1 as KGHSH and CDR2 as LQKENI. The CDR3 loop is CASSPPAGSTEAFF. CDR3 in DNA: TGTGCCAGCTCACCACCGGCAGGGTCCACTGAAGCTTTCTTT.

The chain is built from TRBV11-1 and TRBJ2-1; either TRBD1 or TRBD2 may supply D (5 bases each). The V end lost 3 bases, the J end lost 5 bases, and 14 bases lay between the germline ends. The germline V gene has CDR1 SGHAT and CDR2 FQDESV (reference sequence). CDR3 length: 15 amino acids. CDR3 in DNA: TGTGCCAGCAGCTTGGGACCTATAAGCCACAATGAGCAGTTCTTC. Its protein product is CASSLGPISHNEQFF.

The rearrangement joins TRBV30 to TRBJ2-3; 13 bases align to TRBD2. The CDR3 totals 15 residues. The V segment lost 0 bases and the J segment 3 bases; nucleotides outside the gene matches: 0. Germline loops: CDR1 GTSNPN, CDR2 SVGIG (reference sequence). The CDR3 loop reads CAWSVLAGGTDTQYF. The CDR3 DNA follows: TGTGCCTGGAGTGTACTAGCGGGAGGGACAGATACGCAGTATTTT.

V usage is TRBV7-9 and J usage is TRBJ1-2; D ambiguous. Looked up from germline, CDR1 is SEHNR and CDR2 is FQNEAQ (reference sequence). V was clipped by 2 bases and J by 4 bases, with 14 bases between them. CDR3 length: 15 residues. The CDR3 sequence: CASSLTDGYRYGYTF. The CDR3 nucleotides are TGTGCCAGCAGCTTAACGGACGGCTACCGCTATGGCTACACCTTC.

This clone appeared a single time. The V gene is TRBV9, the J gene TRBJ2-1, with 9 bases that match TRBD1. The CDR3 consists of 16 residues. Germline CDR1 SGDLS, CDR2 YYNGEE. J lost 9 bases, V lost 3 bases, and 13 bases had no gene match. CDR3 residues: CASSGVQGAPGREQFF. The DNA of the CDR3 is TGTGCCAGCAGCGGGGTACAGGGGGCGCCGGGTCGTGAGCAGTTCTTC.